One sample yielded the 13 T cell receptor beta chains listed below, sequenced in a study of human T cells and chemical hapten exposure. Time point defined: healthy volunteer bleed at 2 weeks. The authors' total RNA extraction used unfractionated whole blood. TCRdb reprocessed the RACE reads via MiXCR and lists one record per CDR3 protein. The sample holds tens of thousands of distinct CDR3 sequences; 6% to 7.5% are singletons and the top ten take around a tenth. Sequencing was carried out using whole blood. Source of these receptors: a human donor in good health. Some clones in this sample may be carry-over from other donors' samples.

This sequence joins TRBV18 and TRBJ1-1, with TRBD1 matching 8 bases. Germline V gene data show CDR1 as KGHSH and CDR2 as LQKENI. With 0 bases clipped from V and 0 bases from J, the junction kept 3 bases outside the gene matches. The CDR3 extends over 16 amino acids. The CDR3 region is CASSPPSQGVNTEAFF. CDR3 nucleotides: TGTGCCAGCTCACCACCCTCACAGGGGGTGAACACTGAAGCTTTCTTT.

This clonotype turned up a few times. The chain recombines TRBV10-3 with TRBJ1-5; 11 bases line up with TRBD1. The V gene's germline CDR1 is ENHRY and CDR2 SYGVKD. The CDR3 totals 19 residues. V shed 0 bases and J 0 bases; nucleotides not matched to a gene: 7. CDR3: CAISESSGQGGYSNQPQHF. Written as DNA, the CDR3 is TGTGCCATCAGTGAGTCCTCGGGACAGGGGGGTTATAGCAATCAGCCCCAGCATTTT.

This clonotype has ten or more counts. The chain carries TRBV5-1 and TRBJ2-3; D not certain. This CDR3 has 15 residues. Germline CDR1 reads SGHRS; CDR2 reads YFSETQ. V lost 0 bases to trimming and J lost 3 bases, with 11 bases between them. The CDR3 DNA sequence: TGCGCCAGCAGCTTGGGACGGTCTGGAACAGATACGCAGTATTTT. This translates into CASSLGRSGTDTQYF.

The V and J genes are TRBV6-1 and TRBJ2-7; 7 nucleotides agree with TRBD2. Germline lookup yields CDR1 MNHNS and CDR2 SASEGT. V lost 5 bases, J lost 5 bases, and 12 bases stayed unmatched. The CDR3 sequence is 15 residues long. CDR3 protein: CASSLTSGTIDEQYF. CDR3 in DNA: TGTGCCAGCAGTCTCACCAGCGGGACTATCGACGAGCAGTACTTC.

This clonotype was found many times. V gene TRBV29-1 combines with J gene TRBJ2-3; possible D gene TRBD2, 7 bases. The V gene lost 1 base and the J gene lost 5 bases, with 13 bases spanning the gap. This CDR3 has 14 residues. Germline V gene data show CDR1 as SQVTM and CDR2 as ANQGSEA. CDR3: CSVEGGGLKDTQYF. As DNA, the CDR3 is TGCAGCGTTGAAGGGGGGGGCCTGAAAGATACGCAGTATTTT.

This clonotype has a handful of counts. V and J are TRBV20-1 and TRBJ2-1; D tentatively fits TRBD1 or TRBD2 (5 bases each). The CDR3 contains 15 residues. Trimming left V 5 bases short and J 0 bases short, with 14 bases between. In germline, CDR1 is DFQATT, CDR2 SNEGSKA (reference sequence). The CDR3 sequence: CSAPKGTSSYNEQFF. In nucleotides, the CDR3 is TGCAGTGCTCCCAAAGGGACGAGCTCCTACAATGAGCAGTTCTTC.

The chain has TRBV6-1 and TRBJ2-3; 8 positions agree with TRBD2. CDR3 length: 13 residues. Germline V gene data show CDR1 as MNHNS and CDR2 as SASEGT. The V gene end was trimmed by 4 bases and the J gene end by 7 bases; junction bases not matched to a gene: 4. CDR3 bases: TGTGCCAGCAGTGGACGGGAGGGTAATACGCAGTATTTT. Translated, it gives CASSGREGNTQYF.

This clonotype was seen only a few times. The V and J genes are TRBV12-3 or TRBV12-4 and TRBJ1-5, with a tentative D call TRBD1 (6 bases). This CDR3 spans 14 amino acids. V lost 6 bases to trimming and J lost 6 bases, with 15 bases between them. DNA for the CDR3: TGTGCCAGCAGCCGAAACAGGGTGCGTCAGCCCCAGCATTTT. Encoded protein: CASSRNRVRQPQHF.

This clonotype was seen more than once but under ten times. This chain connects TRBV24-1 to TRBJ1-2, with D uncertain. Trimming cost V 3 bases and J 4 bases, with 5 bases left between them. CDR1 and CDR2 (germline): KGHDR, SFDVKD. The CDR3 contains 12 residues. CDR3: CATSDGIYGYTF. In DNA, the CDR3 is TGTGCCACCAGTGATGGGATCTATGGCTACACCTTC.

This clonotype showed up many times. The chain is built from TRBV28 and TRBJ1-5; the match to TRBD1 covers 7 bases. Trimming at V came to 3 bases and at J to 6 bases, leaving 5 bases not matched to a gene. The CDR3 consists of 14 residues. CDR1 is MDHEN, CDR2 SYDVKM, per germline. The CDR3 DNA reads as TGTGCCAGCAGTTTGTCAGGGGGGAGTCAGCCCCAGCATTTT. Its translation: CASSLSGGSQPQHF.

V usage is TRBV18 and J usage is TRBJ2-7; D gene ambiguous. Germline assignment: CDR1 KGHSH and CDR2 LQKENI. V was trimmed by 3 bases and J by 4 bases, leaving 10 bases between them. The CDR3 length is 13 residues. The CDR3 DNA follows: TGTGCCAGCTCACCCGCCCGTCTATACGAGCAGTACTTC. Translating it yields CASSPARLYEQYF.

This clonotype was detected a few times. V usage is TRBV12-3 or TRBV12-4 and J usage is TRBJ1-6, with 7 nucleotides matching TRBD1. Trimming took 5 bases from V and 15 from J; bases not matched to a gene: 10. The CDR3 runs 13 residues. In nucleotides, the CDR3 is TGTGCCAGCAGTCCCTCGACAGGGTGGGTCCTCCACTTT. Protein product: CASSPSTGWVLHF.

This chain joins TRBV9 and TRBJ2-6; D may be TRBD2 (5 bases). The CDR3 loop spans 15 amino acids. Germline V gives CDR1 SGDLS, CDR2 YYNGEE. V shed 4 bases and J shed 4 bases, with 12 bases lying between them. This chain's CDR3 is CASSLRGSGANVLTF. CDR3 nucleotides: TGTGCCAGCAGCCTGCGAGGGTCCGGGGCCAACGTCCTGACTTTC.